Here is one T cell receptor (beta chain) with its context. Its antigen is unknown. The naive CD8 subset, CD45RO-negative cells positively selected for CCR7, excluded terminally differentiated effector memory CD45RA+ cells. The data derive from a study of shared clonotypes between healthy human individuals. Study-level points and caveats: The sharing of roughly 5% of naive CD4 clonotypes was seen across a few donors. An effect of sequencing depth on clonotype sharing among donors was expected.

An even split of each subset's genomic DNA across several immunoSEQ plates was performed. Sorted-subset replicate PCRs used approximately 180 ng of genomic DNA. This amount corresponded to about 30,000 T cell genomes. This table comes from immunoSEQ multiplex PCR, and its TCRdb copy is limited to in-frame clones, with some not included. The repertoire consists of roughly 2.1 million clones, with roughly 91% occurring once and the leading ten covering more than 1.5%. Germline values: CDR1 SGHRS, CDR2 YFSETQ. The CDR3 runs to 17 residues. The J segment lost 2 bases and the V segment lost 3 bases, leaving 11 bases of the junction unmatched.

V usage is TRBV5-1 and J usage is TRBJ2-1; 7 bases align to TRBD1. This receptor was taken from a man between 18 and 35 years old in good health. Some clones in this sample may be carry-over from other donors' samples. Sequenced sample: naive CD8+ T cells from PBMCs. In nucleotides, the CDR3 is TGCGCCAGCAGCTGGGGGTCAAACAGGGGAGCCTACAATGAGCAGTTCTTC. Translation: CASSWGSNRGAYNEQFF.